The T cell receptor (beta chain) described here comes from a study of beta chain features in type 1 diabetes. V shed 3 bases and J shed 8 bases, with 13 bases lying between them. Germline values: CDR1 SQVTM, CDR2 ANQGSEA. This CDR3 is built from 12 residues. This clone was found a few times. Investigators reverse transcribed all isolated RNA, so they sequenced expressed TCRB transcripts. Assay: immunoSEQ multiplex PCR; the TCRdb copy retains only in-frame clones and omits some. The sample shows 350,000 to 400,000 clones, about 15% of them seen only once. The sample consisted of naive CD4+ T cells from blood. This TCR was sampled from a woman under 30 in good health. The chain carries TRBV29-1 and TRBJ1-1; no clear D gene. The CDR3 is CSVESGGREAFF. The CDR3 DNA reads as TGCAGCGTTGAGTCCGGCGGTCGGGAAGCTTTCTTT.